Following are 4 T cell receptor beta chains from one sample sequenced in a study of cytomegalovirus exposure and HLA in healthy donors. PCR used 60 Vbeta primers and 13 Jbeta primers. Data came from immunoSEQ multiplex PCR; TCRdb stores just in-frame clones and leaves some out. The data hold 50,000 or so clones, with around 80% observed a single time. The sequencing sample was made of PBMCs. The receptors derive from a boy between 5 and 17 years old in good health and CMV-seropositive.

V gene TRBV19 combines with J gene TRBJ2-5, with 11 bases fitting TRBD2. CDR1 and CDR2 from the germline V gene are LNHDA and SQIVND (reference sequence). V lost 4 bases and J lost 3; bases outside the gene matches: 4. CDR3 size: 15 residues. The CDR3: CASSTPGLAEETQYF. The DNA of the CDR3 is TGTGCCAGTAGTACGCCGGGACTAGCGGAAGAGACCCAGTACTTC.

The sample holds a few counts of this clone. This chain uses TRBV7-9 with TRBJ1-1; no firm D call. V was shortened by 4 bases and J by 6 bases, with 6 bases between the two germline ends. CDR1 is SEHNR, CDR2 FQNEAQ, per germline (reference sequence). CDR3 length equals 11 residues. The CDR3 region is CASSSTPEAFF. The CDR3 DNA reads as TGTGCCAGCAGCTCCACTCCTGAAGCTTTCTTT.

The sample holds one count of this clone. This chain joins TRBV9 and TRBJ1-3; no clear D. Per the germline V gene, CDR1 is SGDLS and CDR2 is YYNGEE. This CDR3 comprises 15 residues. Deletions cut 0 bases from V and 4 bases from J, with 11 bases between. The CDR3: CASSVGGAGGNTIYF. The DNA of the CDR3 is TGTGCCAGCAGCGTAGGAGGAGCGGGGGGAAACACCATATATTTT.

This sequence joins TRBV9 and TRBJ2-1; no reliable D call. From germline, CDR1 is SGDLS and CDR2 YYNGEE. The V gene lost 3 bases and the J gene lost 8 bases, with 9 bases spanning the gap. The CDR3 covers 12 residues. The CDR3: CASSGPSDEQFF. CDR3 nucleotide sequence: TGTGCCAGCAGCGGACCAAGCGATGAGCAGTTCTTC.